The sequence of this T cell receptor (beta chain) was determined in a study of blood T cell repertoires in COVID-19. Across the study: COVID-19 samples from acute and convalescent phases originated in the United States, Italy and Spain. T cells, B-cell-depleted T cells, or PBMCs provided the cDNA or gDNA that served as material.

The germline V and J ends were trimmed by 5 bases and 6 bases, with 11 bases remaining between them. CDR1 SGHDT and CDR2 YYEEEE come from the germline V gene. The CDR3 sequence is 12 residues long. In the source study's methods: Reference gene primer amplification gave estimated nucleated cell counts. TCRdb's copy holds only in-frame clones and misses some; the assay was immunoSEQ multiplex PCR. For V, J and clone size, that table is used; D and trimming come from the DNA. The sample comprises a few hundred thousand clones, 75% to 85% of which are singletons, and approximately 1.3% rests with the top ten.

The sequencing sample was made of peripheral blood. This chain uses TRBV5-6 with TRBJ1-1; D might be TRBD1 (5 bases). The receptor was isolated from a woman in her 40s who had recovered from COVID-19. CDR3 in amino acids: CASSTEGSEAFF. The CDR3 DNA reads as TGTGCCAGCAGTACGGAGGGGTCTGAAGCTTTCTTT.